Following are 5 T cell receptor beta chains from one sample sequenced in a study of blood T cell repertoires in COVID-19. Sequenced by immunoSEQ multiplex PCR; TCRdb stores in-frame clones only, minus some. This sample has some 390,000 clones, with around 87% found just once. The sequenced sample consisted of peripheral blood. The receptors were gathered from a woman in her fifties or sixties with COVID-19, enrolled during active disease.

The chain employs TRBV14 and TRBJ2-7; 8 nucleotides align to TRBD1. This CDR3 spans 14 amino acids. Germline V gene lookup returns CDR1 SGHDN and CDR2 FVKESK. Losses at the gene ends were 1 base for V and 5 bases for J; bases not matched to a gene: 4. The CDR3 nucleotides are TGTGCCAGCAGCCAAGTGAACAGGGGGGACGAGCAGTACTTC. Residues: CASSQVNRGDEQYF. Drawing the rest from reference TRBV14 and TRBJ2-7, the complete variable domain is EAGVTQFPSHSVIEKGQTVTLRCDPISGHDNLYWYRRVMGKEIKFLLHFVKESKQDESGMPNNRFLAERTGGTYSTLKVQPAELEDSGVYFCASSQVNRGDEQYFGPGTRLTVT.

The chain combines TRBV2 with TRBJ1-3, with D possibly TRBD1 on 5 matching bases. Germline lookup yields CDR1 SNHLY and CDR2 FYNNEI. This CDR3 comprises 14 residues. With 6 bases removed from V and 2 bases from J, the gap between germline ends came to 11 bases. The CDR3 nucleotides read TGTGCCAGCAGACCCGGGGGGACTGGAAACACCATATATTTT. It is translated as CASRPGGTGNTIYF.

CDR3: CASSSPTGAHEQYF. The CDR3 DNA is TGTGCCAGCAGCTCCCCCACAGGGGCTCACGAGCAGTACTTC. V usage is TRBV11-2 and J usage is TRBJ2-7; 7 bases line up with TRBD1. The CDR3 has 14 residues. V trimming: 4 bases; J trimming: 5 bases; junction bases outside the gene matches: 8. CDR1 is SGHAT, CDR2 FQNNGV, per germline.

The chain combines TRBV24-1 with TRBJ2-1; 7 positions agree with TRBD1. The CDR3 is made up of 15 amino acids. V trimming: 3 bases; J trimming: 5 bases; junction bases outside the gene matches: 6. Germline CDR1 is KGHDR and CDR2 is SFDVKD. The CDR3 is CATSDTGEYHNEQFF. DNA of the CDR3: TGTGCCACCAGTGATACAGGGGAGTATCACAATGAGCAGTTCTTC.

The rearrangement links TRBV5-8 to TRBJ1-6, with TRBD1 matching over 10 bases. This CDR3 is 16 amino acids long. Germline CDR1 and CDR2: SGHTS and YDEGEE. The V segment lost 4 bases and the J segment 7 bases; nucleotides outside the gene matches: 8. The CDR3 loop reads CASSRGQGSLNSPLHF. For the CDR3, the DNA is TGTGCCAGCAGCCGGGGACAGGGGAGTCTAAATTCACCCCTCCACTTT.